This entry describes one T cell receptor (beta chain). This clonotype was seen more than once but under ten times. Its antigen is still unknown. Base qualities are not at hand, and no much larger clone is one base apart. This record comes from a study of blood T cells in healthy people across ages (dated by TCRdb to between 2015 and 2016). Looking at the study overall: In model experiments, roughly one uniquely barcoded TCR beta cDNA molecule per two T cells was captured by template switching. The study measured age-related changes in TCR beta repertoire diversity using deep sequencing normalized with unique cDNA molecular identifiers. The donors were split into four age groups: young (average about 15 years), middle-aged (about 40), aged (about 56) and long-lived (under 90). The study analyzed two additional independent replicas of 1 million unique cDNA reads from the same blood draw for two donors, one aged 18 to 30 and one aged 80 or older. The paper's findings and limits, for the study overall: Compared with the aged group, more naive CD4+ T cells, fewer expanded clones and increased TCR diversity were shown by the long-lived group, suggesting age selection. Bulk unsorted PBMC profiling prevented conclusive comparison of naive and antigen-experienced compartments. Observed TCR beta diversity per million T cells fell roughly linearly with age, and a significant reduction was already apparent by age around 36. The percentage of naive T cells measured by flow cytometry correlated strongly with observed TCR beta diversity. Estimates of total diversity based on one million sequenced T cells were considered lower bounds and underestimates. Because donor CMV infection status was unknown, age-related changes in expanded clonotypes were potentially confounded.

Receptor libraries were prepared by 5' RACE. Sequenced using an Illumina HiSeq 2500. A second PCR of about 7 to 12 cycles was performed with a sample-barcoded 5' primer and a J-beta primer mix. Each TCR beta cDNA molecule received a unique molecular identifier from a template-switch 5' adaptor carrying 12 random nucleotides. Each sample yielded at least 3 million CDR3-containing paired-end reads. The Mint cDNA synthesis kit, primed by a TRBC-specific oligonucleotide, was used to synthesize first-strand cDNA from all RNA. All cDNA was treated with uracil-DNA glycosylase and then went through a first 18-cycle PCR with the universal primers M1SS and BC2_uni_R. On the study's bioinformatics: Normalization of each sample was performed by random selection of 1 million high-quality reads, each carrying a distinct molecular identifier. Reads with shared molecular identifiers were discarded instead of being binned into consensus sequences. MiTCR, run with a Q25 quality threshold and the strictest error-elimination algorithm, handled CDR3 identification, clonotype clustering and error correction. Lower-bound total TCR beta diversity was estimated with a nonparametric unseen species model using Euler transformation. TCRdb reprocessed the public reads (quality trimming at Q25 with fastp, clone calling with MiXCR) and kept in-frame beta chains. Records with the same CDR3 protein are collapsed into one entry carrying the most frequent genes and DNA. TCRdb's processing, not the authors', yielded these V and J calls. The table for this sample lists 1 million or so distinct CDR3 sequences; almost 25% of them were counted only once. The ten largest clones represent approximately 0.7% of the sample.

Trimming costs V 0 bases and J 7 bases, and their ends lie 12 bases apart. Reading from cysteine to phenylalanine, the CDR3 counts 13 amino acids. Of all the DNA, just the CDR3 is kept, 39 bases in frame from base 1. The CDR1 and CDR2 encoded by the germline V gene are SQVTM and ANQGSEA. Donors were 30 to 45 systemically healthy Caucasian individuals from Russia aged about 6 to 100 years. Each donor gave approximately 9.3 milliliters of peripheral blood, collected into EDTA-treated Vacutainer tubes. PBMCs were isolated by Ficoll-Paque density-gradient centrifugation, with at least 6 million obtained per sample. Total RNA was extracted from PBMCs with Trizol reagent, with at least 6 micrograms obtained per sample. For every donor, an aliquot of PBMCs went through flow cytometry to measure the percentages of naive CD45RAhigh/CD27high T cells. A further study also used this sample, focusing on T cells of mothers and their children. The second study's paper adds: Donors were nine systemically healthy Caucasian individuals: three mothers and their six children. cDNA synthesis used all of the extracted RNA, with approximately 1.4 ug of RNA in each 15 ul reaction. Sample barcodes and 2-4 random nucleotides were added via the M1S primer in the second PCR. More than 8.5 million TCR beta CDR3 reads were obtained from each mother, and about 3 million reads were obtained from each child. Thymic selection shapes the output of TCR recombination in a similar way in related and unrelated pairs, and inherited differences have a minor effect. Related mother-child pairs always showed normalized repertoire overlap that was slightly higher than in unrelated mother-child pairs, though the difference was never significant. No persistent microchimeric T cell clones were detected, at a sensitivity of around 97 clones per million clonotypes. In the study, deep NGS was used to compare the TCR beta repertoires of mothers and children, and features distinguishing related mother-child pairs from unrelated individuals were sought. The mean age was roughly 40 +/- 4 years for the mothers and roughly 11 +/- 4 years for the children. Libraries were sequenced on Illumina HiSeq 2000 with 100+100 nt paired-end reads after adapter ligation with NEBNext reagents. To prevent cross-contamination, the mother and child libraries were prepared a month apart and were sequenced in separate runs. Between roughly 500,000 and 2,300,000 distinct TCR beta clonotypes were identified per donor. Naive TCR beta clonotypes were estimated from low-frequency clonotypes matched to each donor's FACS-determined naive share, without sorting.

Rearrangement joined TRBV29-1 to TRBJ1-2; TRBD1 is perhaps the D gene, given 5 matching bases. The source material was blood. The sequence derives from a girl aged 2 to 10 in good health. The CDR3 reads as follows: CSVEEGAGSGYTF. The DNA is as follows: TGCAGCGTTGAAGAGGGAGCAGGGTCTGGCTACACCTTC.